The 21 T cell receptor beta chains below were found in one sample sequenced in a study of T cell responses to AZD1222 COVID-19 vaccine. Clones were sequenced by immunoSEQ multiplex PCR, and TCRdb holds only the in-frame ones, with some missing. The sample lists 150,000 or so clones; more than 85% were seen once. This material consisted of peripheral blood, taken on day 0 of AZD1222 vaccination. All receptors derive from an adult in good health.

The CDR3 loop is CASSYSRLNTGELFF. The CDR3, as DNA: TGTGCCAGCAGTTACTCGCGACTTAACACCGGGGAGCTGTTTTTT. The J gene is TRBJ2-2, the V gene TRBV6-6; D uncertain. The CDR3 runs to 15 residues. The germline gives CDR1 MNHNY, CDR2 SVGAGI (reference sequence). V gave up 0 bases and J gave up 2 bases, with 7 bases separating them.

The gene calls are TRBV5-1 and TRBJ2-2; a possible D gene is TRBD1 (6 bases). This CDR3 has 16 amino acids. The germline V gene has CDR1 SGHRS and CDR2 YFSETQ. V lost 2 bases and J 7 bases, leaving 18 bases between the germline ends. This chain's CDR3 is CASSFGPPQGGGELFF. CDR3 nucleotide sequence: TGCGCCAGCAGCTTTGGGCCTCCCCAAGGGGGCGGGGAGCTGTTTTTT.

This chain joins TRBV27 and TRBJ2-7, with 7 bases fitting TRBD1. CDR3 length equals 13 residues. V dropped 5 bases and J dropped 4; count of bases not matched to a gene: 5. In germline, CDR1 is MNHEY, CDR2 SMNVEV (reference sequence). The CDR3 protein is CASSPGRGYEQYF. The CDR3 nucleotides read TGTGCCAGCAGTCCCGGCAGGGGGTACGAGCAGTACTTC.

This clone has a single count. The rearrangement joins TRBV5-4 to TRBJ2-7; 9 nucleotides align to TRBD2. CDR1 is SGHNT and CDR2 is YYREEE in the germline V gene (reference sequence). There are 15 residues in the CDR3. V trimming: 0 bases; J trimming: 5 bases; junction bases outside the gene matches: 6. CDR3 DNA: TGTGCCAGCAGCTTGGCAGGCGGGAGGGCCGACGAGCAGTACTTC. It encodes CASSLAGGRADEQYF. Complete variable domain (other parts from reference TRBV5-4 and TRBJ2-7): ETGVTQSPTHLIKTRGQQVTLRCSSQSGHNTVSWYQQALGQGPQFIFQYYREEENGRGNFPPRFSGLQFPNYSSELNVNALELDDSALYLCASSLAGGRADEQYFGPGTRLTVT.

The chain combines TRBV4-2 with TRBJ1-1; D possibly corresponds to TRBD1 (5 bases). The CDR3 runs 16 residues. The germline V gene has CDR1 LGHNA and CDR2 YNFKEQ. V shed 0 bases and J shed 0 bases, with 11 bases lying between them. The CDR3 region has the DNA TGTGCCAGCAGCCAAGATCTAACAGGCCTGAACACTGAAGCTTTCTTT. Protein sequence: CASSQDLTGLNTEAFF.

In its sample, this clone was seen a few times. This chain uses TRBV7-6 with TRBJ1-6; weak D call: TRBD1 (6 bases). The CDR3 has 17 amino acids. In germline, CDR1 is SGHVS, CDR2 FNYEAQ. Trimming took off 5 bases at V and 7 bases at J, with 21 bases between the two ends. The CDR3 region has the DNA TGTGCCAGCAGCCAGTCGACAGGCCAAACTTCAAATTCACCCCTCCACTTT. Residues: CASSQSTGQTSNSPLHF.

The chain links TRBV27 to TRBJ2-7; D is unresolved. Trimming pared 2 bases from V and 7 bases from J, leaving 12 bases between. The CDR3 contains 13 residues. CDR1 and CDR2 from the germline V gene are MNHEY and SMNVEV (reference sequence). The CDR3 DNA sequence: TGTGCCAGCAGTTTAACCATTAGGCGGGAGCAGTACTTC. Translated, it gives CASSLTIRREQYF.

About this clone itself: One junction end does not reproduce the germline sequence, and a read error may be involved. The chain has TRBV2 and TRBJ1-4, with D unresolved. The V gene's germline CDR1 is SNHLY and CDR2 FYNNEI. This CDR3 contains 12 residues. CDR3: CASSDILHQRSF. The CDR3 coding sequence is TGTGCCAGCAGTGATATCCTGCACCAACGCAGTTTT.

The CDR3 DNA reads TGTGCCATCAGTGAGGGCAGCGGGAGGGCGAACATTCAGTACTTC. This sequence encodes CAISEGSGRANIQYF. The rearrangement joins TRBV10-3 to TRBJ2-4, with 10 bases matching TRBD2. Germline-derived CDR1 and CDR2 are ENHRY and SYGVKD. V shed 2 bases and J 7 bases; nucleotides not matched to a gene: 5. This CDR3 has 15 amino acids.

The chain joins TRBV6-5 to TRBJ1-2, with 7 nucleotides matching TRBD1. CDR1 and CDR2 (germline): MNHEY, SVGAGI. J gave up 4 bases and V 6 bases, and 8 bases lay outside the gene matches. This CDR3 has 14 amino acids. The CDR3 loop reads CASRSRQGGYGYTF. The CDR3 nucleotides read TGTGCCAGCAGAAGCCGACAGGGAGGCTATGGCTACACCTTC.

This chain uses TRBV12-5 with TRBJ1-1; D is unclear. Germline CDR1 reads LGHNT; CDR2 reads FRNRAP. This CDR3 has 13 amino acids. V lost 6 bases, J lost 0 bases, and 8 bases lay in between. The CDR3 nucleotides are TGTGCTAGTGGACGTGGTCTGAACACTGAAGCTTTCTTT. Its translation is CASGRGLNTEAFF.

The table lists this clone with a few counts. The chain combines TRBV5-5 with TRBJ1-5, with D perhaps TRBD1 (5 bases). The length of the CDR3 is 14 residues. The V end lost 4 bases, the J end lost 5 bases, and 13 bases lay between the germline ends. The V gene's germline CDR1 is SGHKS and CDR2 YYEKEE (reference sequence). This CDR3 reads CASSISQGYQPQHF. CDR3 sequence (DNA): TGTGCCAGCAGCATATCGCAGGGTTATCAGCCCCAGCATTTT.

The chain joins TRBV9 to TRBJ2-7; 10 nucleotides line up with TRBD2. The CDR3 spans 17 residues. CDR1 and CDR2 (germline): SGDLS, YYNGEE. Germline trimming cut 2 bases from V and 5 bases from J; bases unmatched to any gene: 13. CDR3 nucleotide sequence: TGTGCCAGCAGCGTCCCTAGCGGGGGCCAGAGGGCTGACGAGCAGTACTTC. Its translation is CASSVPSGGQRADEQYF.

This chain links TRBV29-1 with TRBJ1-1; perhaps TRBD1 as D (5 bases). Germline CDR1 SQVTM, CDR2 ANQGSEA. The CDR3 extends over 14 amino acids. V dropped 4 bases and J dropped 6 bases, with 18 bases sitting between them. The CDR3: CSVGYRGGSAEAFF. The CDR3 bases are TGCAGCGTTGGATATCGGGGCGGATCGGCTGAAGCTTTCTTT.

The genes are TRBV19 and TRBJ2-1, with D maybe TRBD2 (5 bases). V shed 4 bases and J shed 4 bases, with 17 bases lying between them. The CDR3 runs to 16 residues. Germline assignment: CDR1 LNHDA and CDR2 SQIVND (reference sequence). The CDR3 reads CASSKDSGSLYNEQFF. The CDR3 DNA sequence: TGTGCCAGTAGTAAGGATTCGGGGTCCCTTTACAATGAGCAGTTCTTC.

V and J are TRBV14 and TRBJ1-4; a weak D match, TRBD1 (5 bases). Germline V gene lookup returns CDR1 SGHDN and CDR2 FVKESK. CDR3 length: 14 residues. V lost 3 bases and J 8 bases, leaving 13 bases between the germline ends. DNA of the CDR3: TGTGCCAGCAGCCAGCGGGACCCTCGGGAAAAACTGTTTTTT. This translates into CASSQRDPREKLFF.

This sequence joins TRBV19 and TRBJ1-2; D might be TRBD1 (5 bases). The V end was cut by 8 bases, the J end by 8 bases, with 18 bases between. The CDR3 extends over 13 amino acids. Germline CDR1 reads LNHDA; CDR2 reads SQIVND (reference sequence). The CDR3 nucleotides read TGTGCCAGTGGGAGGGGCGCGGCCGGCGGCTACACCTTC. Its translation is CASGRGAAGGYTF.

This clone was recorded only once. The chain uses TRBV2 and TRBJ1-2; the D gene is possibly TRBD1 (6 bases). Germline V gives CDR1 SNHLY, CDR2 FYNNEI. This CDR3 has 14 residues. Between the trimmed V and J ends, which lost 9 bases and 0 bases, there was a span of 14 bases. The CDR3 spells CASPGTNSNYGYTF. The CDR3 DNA is TGTGCCAGTCCCGGGACAAACTCTAACTATGGCTACACCTTC.

The chain combines TRBV6-5 with TRBJ1-5; D not resolved. Per the germline V gene, CDR1 is MNHEY and CDR2 is SVGAGI. The CDR3 covers 14 residues. The V gene lost 4 bases and the J gene lost 1 base, with 8 bases spanning the gap. As DNA, the CDR3 is TGTGCCAGCAGTTCGCAATTGAGCAATCAGCCCCAGCATTTT. It codes for CASSSQLSNQPQHF.

The rearrangement links TRBV24-1 to TRBJ1-2, with TRBD1 matching over 9 bases. Unmatched junction bases numbered 10, after V lost 1 base and J lost 2 bases. From germline, CDR1 is KGHDR and CDR2 SFDVKD. The CDR3 has 18 residues. The CDR3 DNA reads TGTGCCACCAGTGATTTTACGGACAGGGGCAGTTTGAACTATGGCTACACCTTC. Translating it yields CATSDFTDRGSLNYGYTF.

The CDR3 bases are TGTGCCAGCAGCCGAGGGGCTAGCGGAACCTACGAGCAGTACTTC. This sequence encodes CASSRGASGTYEQYF. The V call is TRBV7-8, the J call TRBJ2-7; TRBD2 aligns across 7 bases. CDR1 and CDR2 (germline): SGHVS, FQNEAQ. Trimming at V came to 5 bases and at J to 2 bases, leaving 9 bases not matched to a gene. The CDR3 totals 15 residues. Based on the CDR3 plus reference TRBV7-8 and TRBJ2-7, the full variable domain is GAGVSQSPRYKVAKRGQDVALRCDPISGHVSLFWYQQALGQGPEFLTYFQNEAQLDKSGLPSDRFFAERPEGSVSTLKIQRTQQEDSAVYLCASSRGASGTYEQYFGPGTRLTVT.